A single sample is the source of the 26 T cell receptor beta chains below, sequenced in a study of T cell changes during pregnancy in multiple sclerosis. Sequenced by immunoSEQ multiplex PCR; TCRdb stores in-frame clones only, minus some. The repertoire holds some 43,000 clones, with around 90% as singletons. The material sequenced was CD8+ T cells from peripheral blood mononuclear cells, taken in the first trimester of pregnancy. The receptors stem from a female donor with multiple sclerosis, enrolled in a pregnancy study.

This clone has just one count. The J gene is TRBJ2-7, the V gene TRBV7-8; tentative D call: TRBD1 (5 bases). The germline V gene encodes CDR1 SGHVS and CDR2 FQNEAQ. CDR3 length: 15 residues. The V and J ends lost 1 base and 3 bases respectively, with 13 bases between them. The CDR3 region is CASSLGLQGNYEQYF. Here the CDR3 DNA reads TGTGCCAGCAGCTTAGGTTTGCAGGGTAACTACGAGCAGTACTTC.

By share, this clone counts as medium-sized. The chain's CDR3 is CASGPPDREVYEQYF. CDR3 sequence (DNA): TGTGCCAGCGGTCCCCCTGACAGGGAAGTCTACGAGCAGTACTTC. This rearrangement joins TRBV6-5 to TRBJ2-7; 7 bases map to TRBD1. The CDR3 covers 15 residues. The V gene's germline CDR1 is MNHEY and CDR2 SVGAGI. Unmatched junction bases numbered 13, after V lost 8 bases and J lost 3 bases.

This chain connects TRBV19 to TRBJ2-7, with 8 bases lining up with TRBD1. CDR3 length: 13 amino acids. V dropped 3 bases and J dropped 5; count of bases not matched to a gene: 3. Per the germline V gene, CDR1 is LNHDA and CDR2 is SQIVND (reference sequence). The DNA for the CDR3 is TGTGCCAGTAGTATGGGGGGACAGGACGAGCAGTACTTC. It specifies CASSMGGQDEQYF.

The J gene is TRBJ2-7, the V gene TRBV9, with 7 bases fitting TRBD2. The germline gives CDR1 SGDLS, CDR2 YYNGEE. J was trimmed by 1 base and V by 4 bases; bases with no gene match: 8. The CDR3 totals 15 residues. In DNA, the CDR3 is TGTGCCAGCAGCCGCGGAACTAGCGTATCCTACGAGCAGTACTTC. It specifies CASSRGTSVSYEQYF. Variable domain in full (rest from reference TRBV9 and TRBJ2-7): DSGVTQTPKHLITATGQRVTLRCSPRSGDLSVYWYQQSLDQGLQFLIQYYNGEERAKGNILERFSAQQFPDLHSELNLSSLELGDSALYFCASSRGTSVSYEQYFGPGTRLTVT.

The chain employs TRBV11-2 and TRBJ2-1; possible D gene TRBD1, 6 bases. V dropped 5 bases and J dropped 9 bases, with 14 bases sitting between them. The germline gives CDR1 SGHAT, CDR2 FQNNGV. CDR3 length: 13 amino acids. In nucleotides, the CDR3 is TGTGCCAGCAGCCAGGGGCCCGATGGTGAGCAGTTCTTC. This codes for CASSQGPDGEQFF.

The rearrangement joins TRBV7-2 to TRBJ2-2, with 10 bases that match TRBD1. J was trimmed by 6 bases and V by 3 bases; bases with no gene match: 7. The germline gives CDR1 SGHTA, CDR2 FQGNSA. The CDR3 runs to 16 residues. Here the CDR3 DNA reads TGTGCCAGCAGCTTCTCCGGGACAGGGGACTCCGGGGAGCTGTTTTTT. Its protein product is CASSFSGTGDSGELFF.

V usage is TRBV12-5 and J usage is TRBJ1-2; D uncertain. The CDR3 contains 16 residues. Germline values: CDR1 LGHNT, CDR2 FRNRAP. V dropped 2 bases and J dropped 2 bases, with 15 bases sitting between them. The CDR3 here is CASGLTFGGANYGYTF. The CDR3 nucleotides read TGTGCTAGTGGTTTGACGTTTGGCGGCGCGAACTATGGCTACACCTTC.

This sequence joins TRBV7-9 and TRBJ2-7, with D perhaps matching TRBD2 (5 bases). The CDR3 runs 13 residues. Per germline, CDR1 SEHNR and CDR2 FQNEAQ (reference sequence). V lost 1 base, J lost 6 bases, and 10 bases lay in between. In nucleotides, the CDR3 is TGTGCCAGCAGCTTAGTATCTAGCCCCGAGCAGTACTTC. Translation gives CASSLVSSPEQYF.

The CDR3 sequence: CASSLVTGVLGEQYF. The CDR3 DNA reads TGTGCCAGCAGCTTAGTTACAGGGGTTTTAGGCGAGCAGTACTTC. This chain joins TRBV7-9 and TRBJ2-7, with 7 nucleotides matching TRBD1. The CDR3 has 15 amino acids. From germline, CDR1 is SEHNR and CDR2 FQNEAQ (reference sequence). J gave up 6 bases and V 1 base, and 9 bases lay outside the gene matches.

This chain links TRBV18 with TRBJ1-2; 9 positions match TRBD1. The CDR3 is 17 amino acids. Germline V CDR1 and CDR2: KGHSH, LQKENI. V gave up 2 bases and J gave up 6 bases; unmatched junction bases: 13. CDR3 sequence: CASSPAGTGRPRDGYTF. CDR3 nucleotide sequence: TGTGCCAGCTCACCAGCCGGGACAGGGCGCCCCCGGGATGGCTACACCTTC.

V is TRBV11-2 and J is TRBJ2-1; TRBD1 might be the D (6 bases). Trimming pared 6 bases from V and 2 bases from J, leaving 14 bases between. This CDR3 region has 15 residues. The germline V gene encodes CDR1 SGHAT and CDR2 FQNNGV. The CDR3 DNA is TGTGCCAGCAGTTTCGCGGACAGAACCTACAATGAGCAGTTCTTC. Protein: CASSFADRTYNEQFF.

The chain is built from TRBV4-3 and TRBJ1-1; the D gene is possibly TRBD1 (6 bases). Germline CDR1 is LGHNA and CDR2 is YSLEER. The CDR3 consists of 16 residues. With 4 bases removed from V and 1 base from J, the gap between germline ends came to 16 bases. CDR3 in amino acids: CASSPGHGLGNTEAFF. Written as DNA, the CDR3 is TGCGCCAGCAGCCCGGGACACGGTCTGGGGAACACTGAAGCTTTCTTT.

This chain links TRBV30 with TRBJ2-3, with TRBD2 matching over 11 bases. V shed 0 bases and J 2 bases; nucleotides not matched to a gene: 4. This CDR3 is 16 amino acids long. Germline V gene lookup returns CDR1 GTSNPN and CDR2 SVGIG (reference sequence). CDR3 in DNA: TGTGCCTGGAGTGTACTAGCGGGGGAAATCACAGATACGCAGTATTTT. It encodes CAWSVLAGEITDTQYF.

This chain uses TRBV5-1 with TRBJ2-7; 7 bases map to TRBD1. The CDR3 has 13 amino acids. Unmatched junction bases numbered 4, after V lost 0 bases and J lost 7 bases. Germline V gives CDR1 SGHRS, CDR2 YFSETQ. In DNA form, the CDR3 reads TGCGCCAGCAGCTTGGGGTTGACAGGGGAGCAGTACTTC. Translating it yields CASSLGLTGEQYF.

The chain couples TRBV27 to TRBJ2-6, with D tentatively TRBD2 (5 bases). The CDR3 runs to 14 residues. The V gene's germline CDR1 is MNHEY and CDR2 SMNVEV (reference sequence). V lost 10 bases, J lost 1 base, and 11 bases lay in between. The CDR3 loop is CAIMTGSGANVLTF. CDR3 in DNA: TGTGCCATAATGACGGGATCTGGGGCCAACGTCCTGACTTTC.

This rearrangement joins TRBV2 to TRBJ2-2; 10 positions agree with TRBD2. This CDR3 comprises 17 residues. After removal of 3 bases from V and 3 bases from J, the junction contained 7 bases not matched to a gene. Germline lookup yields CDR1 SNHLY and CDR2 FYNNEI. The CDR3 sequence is CASSERLAGEYTGELFF. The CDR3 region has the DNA TGTGCCAGCAGTGAGAGGCTAGCGGGAGAGTACACCGGGGAGCTGTTTTTT.

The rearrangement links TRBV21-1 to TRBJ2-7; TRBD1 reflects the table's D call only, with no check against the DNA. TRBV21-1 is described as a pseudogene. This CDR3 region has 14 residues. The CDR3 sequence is CASSRMTENYEQYF. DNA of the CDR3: TGTGCCAGCAGCAGGATGACAGAAAACTACGAGCAGTACTTC.

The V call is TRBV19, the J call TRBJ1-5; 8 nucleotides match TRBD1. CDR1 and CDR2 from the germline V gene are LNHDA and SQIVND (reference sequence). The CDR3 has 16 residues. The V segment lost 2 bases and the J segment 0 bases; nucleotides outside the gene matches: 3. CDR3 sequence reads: CASSILGTGSNQPQHF. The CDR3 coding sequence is TGTGCCAGTAGTATATTGGGGACAGGTAGCAATCAGCCCCAGCATTTT.

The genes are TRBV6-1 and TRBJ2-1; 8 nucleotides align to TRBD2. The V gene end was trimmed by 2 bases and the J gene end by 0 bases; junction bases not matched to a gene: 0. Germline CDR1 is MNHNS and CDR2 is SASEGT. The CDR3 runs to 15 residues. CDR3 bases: TGTGCCAGCAGTGAACTAGCGGGCTCCTACAATGAGCAGTTCTTC. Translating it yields CASSELAGSYNEQFF.

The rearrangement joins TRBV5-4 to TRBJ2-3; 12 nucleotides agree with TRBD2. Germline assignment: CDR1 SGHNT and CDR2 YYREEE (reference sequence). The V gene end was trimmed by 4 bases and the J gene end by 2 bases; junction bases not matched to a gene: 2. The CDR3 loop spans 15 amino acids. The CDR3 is CASSRLAGDTDTQYF. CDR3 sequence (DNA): TGTGCCAGCAGCCGACTAGCGGGGGACACAGATACGCAGTATTTT. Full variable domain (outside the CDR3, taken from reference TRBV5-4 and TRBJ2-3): ETGVTQSPTHLIKTRGQQVTLRCSSQSGHNTVSWYQQALGQGPQFIFQYYREEENGRGNFPPRFSGLQFPNYSSELNVNALELDDSALYLCASSRLAGDTDTQYFGPGTRLTVL.

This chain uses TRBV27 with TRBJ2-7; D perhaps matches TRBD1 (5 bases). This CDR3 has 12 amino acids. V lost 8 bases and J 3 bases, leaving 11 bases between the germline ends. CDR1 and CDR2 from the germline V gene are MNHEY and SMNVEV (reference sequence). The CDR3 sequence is CASGAVVYEQYF. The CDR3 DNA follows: TGTGCCAGCGGGGCAGTAGTCTACGAGCAGTACTTC.

The CDR3: CASSILLEGSDNSPLHF. CDR3 bases: TGTGCCAGTAGTATTCTTTTGGAGGGGTCGGATAATTCACCCCTCCACTTT. This chain connects TRBV19 to TRBJ1-6; D possibly corresponds to TRBD1 (5 bases). The germline V and J ends were trimmed by 3 bases and 5 bases, with 17 bases remaining between them. This CDR3 region has 17 residues. Germline V gene lookup returns CDR1 LNHDA and CDR2 SQIVND (reference sequence).

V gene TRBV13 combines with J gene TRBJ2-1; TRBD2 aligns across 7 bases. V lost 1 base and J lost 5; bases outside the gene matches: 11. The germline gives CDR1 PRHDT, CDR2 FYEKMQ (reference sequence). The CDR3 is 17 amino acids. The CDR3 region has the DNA TGTGCCAGCAGCTTAGAGGCTACTGGGGGGGACGACAATGAGCAGTTCTTC. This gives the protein CASSLEATGGDDNEQFF.

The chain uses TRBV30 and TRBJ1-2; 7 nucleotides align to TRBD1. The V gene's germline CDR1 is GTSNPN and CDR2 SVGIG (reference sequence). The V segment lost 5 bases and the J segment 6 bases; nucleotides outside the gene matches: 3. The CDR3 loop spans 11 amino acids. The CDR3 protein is CAWDRVDGYTF. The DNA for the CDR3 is TGTGCCTGGGACAGGGTTGATGGCTACACCTTC.

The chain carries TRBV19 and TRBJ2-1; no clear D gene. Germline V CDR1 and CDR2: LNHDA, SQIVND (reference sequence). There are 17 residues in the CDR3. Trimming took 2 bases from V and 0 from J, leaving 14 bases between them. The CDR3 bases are TGTGCCAGTAGTATAACCGGGTTTACGGGCTCCTACAATGAGCAGTTCTTC. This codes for CASSITGFTGSYNEQFF.

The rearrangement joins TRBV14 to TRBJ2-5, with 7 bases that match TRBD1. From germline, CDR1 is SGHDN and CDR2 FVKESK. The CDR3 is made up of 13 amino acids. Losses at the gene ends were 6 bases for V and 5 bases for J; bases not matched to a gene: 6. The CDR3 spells CASRKTGVETQYF. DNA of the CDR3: TGTGCCAGCAGAAAAACAGGGGTGGAGACCCAGTACTTC.